Each of the 21 T cell receptor beta chains below was sequenced from the same sample in a study of a mutant IDH1 vaccine in newly diagnosed glioma. Specified time point: week 11, during vaccination. It was 300 ug of mutant IDH1 20-mer peptide that made up each vaccine dose, given with topical imiquimod. These receptors' antigens are unknown. Profiled with immunoSEQ multiplex PCR; TCRdb holds only in-frame clones, not every one. The profile covers tens of thousands of clones, with about 81% appearing a single time and roughly 9% taken by the ten largest. The sample in question was PBMCs, obtained from a glioma patient whose treatment included an IDH1 peptide vaccine. The receptors derive from a woman aged 45-65 years with glioma.

The rearrangement links TRBV5-6 to TRBJ2-5; D tentatively fits TRBD1 or TRBD2 (5 bases each). The CDR3 sequence is 13 residues long. Germline V gene data show CDR1 as SGHDT and CDR2 as YYEEEE. Trimming took 3 bases from V and 7 from J, leaving 13 bases between them. The DNA for the CDR3 is TGTGCCAGCAGCTGGACCGTAGGGACGACCCAGTACTTC. This gives the protein CASSWTVGTTQYF.

The chain employs TRBV6-5 and TRBJ2-3, with 7 bases fitting TRBD2. V dropped 4 bases and J dropped 5; count of bases not matched to a gene: 3. Germline V gene lookup returns CDR1 MNHEY and CDR2 SVGAGI. The CDR3 runs 13 residues. In DNA, the CDR3 is TGTGCCAGCAGTTTAAGCGGGGTAGATACGCAGTATTTT. Its protein is CASSLSGVDTQYF.

The DNA for the CDR3 is TGTGCCAGCAGGACTAGCGGGGGGATAGGCGGGGAGCTGTTTTTT. As protein: CASRTSGGIGGELFF. J is TRBJ2-2 and V is TRBV4-2, with 13 bases matching TRBD2. CDR3 length: 15 amino acids. V trimming: 6 bases; J trimming: 7 bases; junction bases outside the gene matches: 5. Germline CDR1 reads LGHNA; CDR2 reads YNFKEQ.

This clone was found once. The CDR3 nucleotides read TGTGCCAGCAGCTTATCGGCAGGGGGCAGTACCGGGGAGCTGTTTTTT. Encoded protein: CASSLSAGGSTGELFF. This chain uses TRBV7-9 with TRBJ2-2, with 8 bases lining up with TRBD1. Germline CDR1 reads SEHNR; CDR2 reads FQNEAQ (reference sequence). The CDR3 has 16 residues. With V trimmed by 2 bases and J by 5 bases, 7 bases remained unmatched.

This clone was observed a single time. This chain links TRBV29-1 with TRBJ2-7; 9 bases agree with TRBD1. The CDR3 contains 14 residues. The germline V gene has CDR1 SQVTM and CDR2 ANQGSEA. The V segment lost 3 bases and the J segment 4 bases; nucleotides outside the gene matches: 7. The CDR3 spells CSVDTGTGKYEQYF. The CDR3 DNA sequence: TGCAGCGTTGATACCGGGACAGGGAAATACGAGCAGTACTTC.

The chain joins TRBV30 to TRBJ2-1; 15 bases are shared with TRBD2. The germline V gene has CDR1 GTSNPN and CDR2 SVGIG (reference sequence). The CDR3 consists of 16 residues. Germline trimming cut 3 bases from V and 6 bases from J; bases unmatched to any gene: 6. The CDR3 region is CAWSPGTSGGLNEQFF. In nucleotides, the CDR3 is TGTGCCTGGAGCCCCGGGACTAGCGGGGGGCTCAATGAGCAGTTCTTC.

The V call is TRBV7-6, the J call TRBJ1-2; 7 nucleotides match TRBD1. The CDR3 sequence is 16 residues long. The V gene end was trimmed by 5 bases and the J gene end by 0 bases; junction bases not matched to a gene: 9. The germline gives CDR1 SGHVS, CDR2 FNYEAQ. The chain's CDR3 is CASSARYRGTNYGYTF. For the CDR3, the DNA is TGTGCCAGCAGCGCCCGTTACAGGGGCACTAACTATGGCTACACCTTC.

V is TRBV7-9 and J is TRBJ1-2; tentative D call: TRBD1 (6 bases). There are 13 residues in the CDR3. Per germline, CDR1 SEHNR and CDR2 FQNEAQ (reference sequence). V lost 5 bases and J 3 bases, leaving 10 bases between the germline ends. The DNA of the CDR3 is TGTGCCAGCAGCCTTTCAGGGGACTATGGCTACACCTTC. Protein: CASSLSGDYGYTF.

This clone was recorded only once. The rearrangement joins TRBV15 to TRBJ1-4; D is unclear. The CDR3 sequence is 16 residues long. V lost 0 bases and J lost 3, with 11 bases in between. Germline V gene lookup returns CDR1 LNHNV and CDR2 YYDKDF (reference sequence). CDR3 sequence (DNA): TGTGCCACCAGCAGAGATTTGGAGGGTGCTAATGAAAAACTGTTTTTT. Its protein product is CATSRDLEGANEKLFF.

This clone was seen just once. The chain carries TRBV9 and TRBJ2-7; D is unresolved. The CDR3 loop spans 14 amino acids. Trimming took 0 bases from V and 3 from J, leaving 10 bases between them. Germline values: CDR1 SGDLS, CDR2 YYNGEE. The CDR3 sequence: CASSVAAESYEQYF. Here the CDR3 DNA reads TGTGCCAGCAGCGTAGCGGCAGAGAGCTACGAGCAGTACTTC.

V usage is TRBV7-2 and J usage is TRBJ1-4, with unresolved D. V dropped 5 bases and J dropped 7 bases, with 17 bases sitting between them. Germline V CDR1 and CDR2: SGHTA, FQGNSA. The CDR3 sequence is 15 residues long. The CDR3 region is CASSLEGRGSEKLFF. The CDR3 DNA sequence: TGTGCCAGCAGCCTGGAAGGTAGAGGGAGTGAAAAACTGTTTTTT.

DNA of the CDR3: TGTGCCAGCAGGGGGACGGACAGTATGATGCGTGGCTACACCTTC. Translating it yields CASRGTDSMMRGYTF. The V call is TRBV2, the J call TRBJ1-2; maybe TRBD1 (6 bases). The germline gives CDR1 SNHLY, CDR2 FYNNEI. Trimming took 6 bases from V and 7 from J, leaving 21 bases between them. This CDR3 contains 15 residues.

The chain joins TRBV5-6 to TRBJ2-3; TRBD2 matches 7 bases. This CDR3 contains 16 residues. Germline V gene sequence: CDR1 SGHDT, CDR2 YYEEEE. The V gene end was trimmed by 0 bases and the J gene end by 7 bases; junction bases not matched to a gene: 11. The CDR3: CASSLGTSAAPNTQYF. The CDR3 nucleotides are TGTGCCAGCAGCTTGGGTACTAGCGCGGCCCCGAATACGCAGTATTTT.

Here the CDR3 DNA reads TGTGCCAGCAGCGCGCCGTCGGCCCCCTCGCTGGCGAAAGAGACCCAGTACTTC. Protein: CASSAPSAPSLAKETQYF. The chain uses TRBV7-2 and TRBJ2-5, with D unresolved. Germline-derived CDR1 and CDR2 are SGHTA and FQGNSA. The V end lost 5 bases, the J end lost 3 bases, and 25 bases lay between the germline ends. The CDR3 spans 18 residues.

This chain joins TRBV27 and TRBJ1-2; D uncertain. The germline CDR1 and CDR2 sequences are MNHEY and SMNVEV (reference sequence). V lost 2 bases and J lost 4, with 11 bases in between. The CDR3 covers 14 residues. The CDR3 nucleotides are TGTGCCAGCAGTTTAAAGGGTTTCGGCTATGGCTACACCTTC. This codes for CASSLKGFGYGYTF.

The gene calls are TRBV4-1 and TRBJ2-1; 7 positions agree with TRBD1. Trimming cost V 4 bases and J 9 bases; bases outside gene matches: 6. This CDR3 region has 13 residues. Germline V CDR1 and CDR2: MGHRA, YSYEKL. Written as DNA, the CDR3 is TGCGCCAGCAGCCTCCTACAGGGGAGTGAGCAGTTCTTC. As protein: CASSLLQGSEQFF.

This clone was observed once. This chain connects TRBV27 to TRBJ1-6; D call uncertain. The germline gives CDR1 MNHEY, CDR2 SMNVEV (reference sequence). Between the trimmed V and J ends, which lost 2 bases and 9 bases, there was a span of 11 bases. The CDR3 totals 14 residues. The CDR3 DNA is TGTGCCAGCAGTTTAAGCCCTCCCAGTTCACCCCTCCACTTT. It encodes CASSLSPPSSPLHF.

The chain is built from TRBV7-2 and TRBJ2-6; D not resolved. V was shortened by 4 bases and J by 2 bases, with 6 bases between the two germline ends. Germline V gives CDR1 SGHTA, CDR2 FQGNSA. The CDR3 totals 14 residues. As DNA, the CDR3 is TGTGCCAGCAGCTCCCAGGCTGGGGCCAACGTCCTGACTTTC. Its protein is CASSSQAGANVLTF. Full variable domain (outside the CDR3, taken from reference TRBV7-2 and TRBJ2-6): GAGVSQSPSNKVTEKGKDVELRCDPISGHTALYWYRQSLGQGLEFLIYFQGNSAPDKSGLPSDRFSAERTGGSVSTLTIQRTQQEDSAVYLCASSSQAGANVLTFGAGSRLTVL.

The rearrangement links TRBV27 to TRBJ1-6; D is possibly TRBD1 (6 bases). Per germline, CDR1 MNHEY and CDR2 SMNVEV (reference sequence). This CDR3 region has 18 residues. The V and J ends lost 0 bases and 7 bases respectively, with 19 bases between them. The CDR3 reads CASSLSPQAGARNSPLHF. DNA of the CDR3: TGTGCCAGCAGTTTATCCCCCCAGGCGGGGGCTAGGAATTCACCCCTCCACTTT.

The CDR3 DNA reads as TGTGCCAGCAGCCCCCCCTCTGGAAACACCATATATTTT. Translation gives CASSPPSGNTIYF. The chain joins TRBV11-3 to TRBJ1-3, with unresolved D. The ends were cut back, 5 bases at V and 0 bases at J, with 5 bases in the middle. Per germline, CDR1 SGHNT and CDR2 YENEEA. The CDR3 spans 13 residues.

V and J are TRBV27 and TRBJ1-5, with 8 bases lining up with TRBD1. The CDR3 runs 14 residues. The germline CDR1 and CDR2 sequences are MNHEY and SMNVEV (reference sequence). After removal of 6 bases from V and 3 bases from J, the junction contained 4 bases not matched to a gene. The CDR3 nucleotides read TGTGCCAGCAGACGGACAGGGAACAATCAGCCCCAGCATTTT. Translation gives CASRRTGNNQPQHF.